This is a list of T cell receptor beta chains from one sample in a study of cytomegalovirus exposure and HLA in healthy donors. Libraries were prepared by immunoSEQ multiplex PCR; TCRdb keeps only in-frame clonotypes and omits some of them. The sample holds 90,000 to 110,000 clones, 65% to 85% seen once. The source material was PBMCs. Receptors originate from a male donor in good health and CMV-seronegative. The CDR3 runs from the conserved cysteine through the conserved F or W. The D gene is left open where the match is weak. Clone size, where shown, is once, few, many, or a class for clones that have expanded.

>TRBD2|TRBV14|.|TRBJ2-7
TGTGCCAGCAGCCGACTAGCGGCCTACGAGCAGTACTTC
CASSRLAAYEQYF
>.|TRBV12-5|.|TRBJ2-3
TGTGCTAGTGGTTTGGCAGGTTTTTCCAGACCTAGCACAGATACGCAGTATTTT
CASGLAGFSRPSTDTQYF
>.|TRBV5-1|.|TRBJ1-1
TGCGCCAGCAGCTTAGATAGAGGCCCGCATGCTTTCTTT
CASSLDRGPHAFF
>.|TRBV7-9|.|TRBJ2-7
TGTGCCAGCAGCCTGACAGGCTACGAGCAGTACTTC
CASSLTGYEQYF
>TRBD1|TRBV6-6|.|TRBJ2-1
TGTGCCAGCAGTTACTTAGGACAGGGTAATGTTGTGCAGTTCTTC
CASSYLGQGNVVQFF
>.|TRBV14|.|TRBJ2-2
TGTGCCAGCAGCCAAGCAAGTAGCAGCGGGTCGGTTGTTGGGGGGGAGCTGTTTTTT
CASSQASSSGSVVGGELFF
>TRBD2|TRBV27|few|TRBJ2-3
TGTGCCAGCAGTTCCCTCCCGTTACTAGCGGAAAGCACAGATACGCAGTATTTT
CASSSLPLLAESTDTQYF
>.|TRBV4-1|once|TRBJ1-2
TGCGCCAGCAGCGCACCACAGGGAAACTATGGCTACACCTTC
CASSAPQGNYGYTF
>TRBD1|TRBV7-9|.|TRBJ1-2
TGTTCCAGCAGCTTAACGGGACAGGGAGGGGGCTACACCTTC
CSSSLTGQGGGYTF
>.|TRBV25-1|.|TRBJ1-2
TGTGCCAGCAGTTTCCACGGGACATATGGCTACACCTTC
CASSFHGTYGYTF
>.|TRBV5-1|.|TRBJ2-3
TGCGCCAGCAGCTTGGGGGCAGGCCGGCCGAGCGATACGCAGTATTTT
CASSLGAGRPSDTQYF
>TRBD1|TRBV5-5|.|TRBJ2-7
TGTGCCAGCAGCTTGGGACAGGGGGTCTACGAGCAGTACTTC
CASSLGQGVYEQYF
>.|TRBV5-1|.|TRBJ2-3
TGCGCCAGCAGCTGGAAGATCGGGGGCGGGAGTGGCACAGATACGCAGTATTTT
CASSWKIGGGSGTDTQYF
>.|TRBV30|.|TRBJ2-7
TGTGCCTGGAGTGTATCGGGGTTAGCCGAGCAGTACTTC
CAWSVSGLAEQYF
>TRBD2|TRBV30|once|TRBJ2-7
TGTGCCTGGAGGAGTACCGGGACTAGCGGGCAAAACTCCTACGAGCAGTACTTC
CAWRSTGTSGQNSYEQYF
>TRBD1|TRBV27|once|TRBJ1-2
TGTGCCAGCAGTTCGGGACAGTTACTCTATGGCTACACCTTC
CASSSGQLLYGYTF
>.|TRBV30|.|TRBJ2-7
TGTGCCTGGAGTGTAGCCCTGGGCCCACCAACCCTTTACGAGCAGTACTTC
CAWSVALGPPTLYEQYF
>TRBD2|TRBV15|.|TRBJ2-7
TGTGCCACCAGCAGAGATCGGGCGGGGGGCGAGCAGTACTTC
CATSRDRAGGEQYF
>.|TRBV27|.|TRBJ2-7
TGTGCCAGCAGTTCTACCGGCCAACCAGGGTGGGACTACGAGCAGTACTTC
CASSSTGQPGWDYEQYF
>TRBD2|TRBV5-1|.|TRBJ2-5
TGCGCCAGCAGCTTGGGACAGGTAGCGGGAGGGCAAGAGACCCAGTACTTC
CASSLGQVAGGQETQYF
>.|TRBV19|.|TRBJ1-5
TGTGCCAGTAGTATTAGGGGAAGCAATCAGCCCCAGCATTTT
CASSIRGSNQPQHF
>.|TRBV27|.|TRBJ2-1
TGTGCCAGCAGACGAGACGGCCGCGCCCAGGAGTTCTTC
CASRRDGRAQEFF
>TRBD2|TRBV6-5|.|TRBJ2-7
TGTGCCAGCAGTTACTCGAGAGGTAGCGGGGTCCACGAGCAGTACTTC
CASSYSRGSGVHEQYF
>.|TRBV11-3|.|TRBJ2-5
TGTGCCAGCAGTGGGGGCGTAGTCGTGGAGACCCAGTACTTC
CASSGGVVVETQYF
>TRBD2|TRBV9|once|TRBJ2-5
TGTGCCAGCAGCGGACTAGCGGGGGTTCAAGAGACCCAGTACTTC
CASSGLAGVQETQYF
>TRBD1|TRBV10-2|.|TRBJ1-6
TGCGCCAGCAGAGGGCAGGGGGCGACACCCCTCCACTTT
CASRGQGATPLHF
>.|TRBV28|.|TRBJ2-2
TGTGCCACCGGATGGCGGGGTTTACACACCGGGGAGCTGTTTTTT
CATGWRGLHTGELFF
>TRBD2|TRBV27|.|TRBJ2-3
TGTGCCAGCAGTAGCGGGAGGGCCCGGGAAGATACGCAGTATTTT
CASSSGRAREDTQYF
>TRBD2|TRBV29-1|.|TRBJ2-7
TGCAGCGTTGAAGCTGGACTAGCGGGAATGTACGAGCAGTACTTC
CSVEAGLAGMYEQYF
>.|TRBV30|.|TRBJ2-2
TGTGCCTGGTCAACAGGAGGGACGAACACCGGGGAGCTGTTTTTT
CAWSTGGTNTGELFF
>.|TRBV28|few|TRBJ2-1
TGTGCCAGCAGTTTACGGGAGTCACCTAATGAGCAGTTCTTC
CASSLRESPNEQFF
>.|TRBV23-1|once|TRBJ2-3
TGCGCCAGCAGTCCCCCCGGCACCCGAGGAGATACGCAGTATTTT
CASSPPGTRGDTQYF
>.|TRBV12-5|.|TRBJ1-5
TGTGCTAGTGGTTTGGCCGGACTCCAGAATCAGCCCCAGCATTTT
CASGLAGLQNQPQHF
>TRBD1|TRBV28|.|TRBJ1-2
TGTGCCAGCAGTTTCGTGACAGGGGAAGGCTACACCTTC
CASSFVTGEGYTF
>TRBD2|TRBV4-2|.|TRBJ2-2
TGTGCCAGCAGCCCTGGCCGTAGCGGGGCCACCGGGGAGCTGTTTTTT
CASSPGRSGATGELFF
>.|TRBV5-1|.|TRBJ2-1
TGCGCCAGCAGCGCCGGGACCAGGGACTCGGAGCAGTTCTTC
CASSAGTRDSEQFF
>TRBD2|TRBV5-6|few|TRBJ2-5
TGTGCCAGCGAAGGCGGGAGGTTCGCAGAGACCCAGTACTTC
CASEGGRFAETQYF
>.|TRBV5-1|.|TRBJ2-1
TGCGCCAGCAGCCTGGAATCCGTCGATGAGCAGTTCTTC
CASSLESVDEQFF